Shown below are 15 T cell receptor beta chains from a single sample sequenced in a study of OX40 agonist ivuxolimab in advanced cancers. Library creation used the immunoSEQ multiplex PCR assay. Entries here come from immuneACCESS through TCRdb and include only in-frame sequences with V and J called. Some clones fail to appear in such tables; in the studies checked, an unresolved V gene covers under half of the shortfall, and the cause of the remainder is unknown. For this sample the table gives tens of thousands of clones, of which roughly 84% were detected only once. The ten largest clones capture about an eighth of the sample. This specimen consisted of CD4+ or CD8+ T cells sorted from blood, obtained in a trial of the OX40 agonist ivuxolimab. The receptors here all came from an adult with an advanced solid tumor such as melanoma, head and neck, liver or kidney cancer.

The rearrangement uses TRBV7-2 and TRBJ2-5; 14 nucleotides match TRBD2. TRBJ2-7 matches the DNA end more closely, so the J call is doubtful. The CDR3 spans 17 residues. CDR1 is SGHTA and CDR2 is FQGNSA in the germline V gene. The CDR3 reads CASSHRTSGRYSYEQYF. The CDR3 region has the DNA TGTGCCAGCAGCCATCGGACTAGCGGGAGGTACAGCTACGAGCAGTACTTC.

CDR3 loop: CASSAGAGTGHSGELFF. CDR3 DNA: TGTGCCAGCAGCGCAGGGGCGGGGACAGGGCACTCCGGGGAGCTGTTTTTT. The chain recombines TRBV9 with TRBJ2-2; 9 bases align to TRBD1. Trimming cost V 3 bases and J 6 bases; bases outside gene matches: 12. Germline V gives CDR1 SGDLS, CDR2 YYNGEE. This CDR3 is 17 amino acids long.

The CDR3 nucleotides are TGTGCCTGGAGCCCAAACAGGGGGGGGAATGAAAAACTGTTTTTT. It translates to CAWSPNRGGNEKLFF. The chain employs TRBV30 and TRBJ1-4; 8 bases are a match to TRBD1. From germline, CDR1 is GTSNPN and CDR2 SVGIG (reference sequence). The CDR3 is made up of 15 amino acids. J lost 5 bases, V lost 3 bases, and 8 bases had no gene match. Complete variable domain (other parts from reference TRBV30 and TRBJ1-4): SQTIHQWPATLVQPVGSPLSLECTVEGTSNPNLYWYRQAAGRGLQLLFYSVGIGQISSEVPQNLSASRPQDRQFILSSKKLLLSDSGFYLCAWSPNRGGNEKLFFGSGTQLSVL.

The V gene is TRBV2, the J gene TRBJ2-1; tentative D call: TRBD2 (6 bases). Deletions cut 8 bases from V and 9 bases from J, with 20 bases between. Germline CDR1 SNHLY, CDR2 FYNNEI. The CDR3 is 14 amino acids. DNA for the CDR3: TGTGCCAGCGGTCCCGGGACTTTCGCCGGTGAGCAGTTCTTC. Its protein is CASGPGTFAGEQFF.

The chain is built from TRBV5-1 and TRBJ1-1; a possible D gene is TRBD1 (5 bases). Trimming removed 4 bases at V and 4 bases at J, with 14 bases between. The CDR3 sequence is 14 residues long. The germline V gene encodes CDR1 SGHRS and CDR2 YFSETQ. CDR3 residues: CASSAGRQSTEAFF. CDR3 sequence (DNA): TGCGCCAGCAGCGCGGGAAGACAGTCCACTGAAGCTTTCTTT.

The chain carries TRBV6-5 and TRBJ2-3; D is unclear. The CDR3 is made up of 12 amino acids. Trimming left V 2 bases short and J 4 bases short, with 4 bases between. Germline CDR1 reads MNHEY; CDR2 reads SVGAGI. DNA for the CDR3: TGTGCCAGCAGTTACGACTCAGATACGCAGTATTTT. This encodes CASSYDSDTQYF.

The V gene is TRBV7-3, the J gene TRBJ2-1; 11 bases fit TRBD2. CDR1 and CDR2 from the germline V gene are SGHTA and FQGTGA. The CDR3 consists of 15 residues. Trimming at V came to 5 bases and at J to 6 bases, leaving 6 bases not matched to a gene. The CDR3 DNA reads TGTGCCAGCAGCCCGCAGGGACTAGCGGTCAATGAGCAGTTCTTC. Translated, it gives CASSPQGLAVNEQFF.

The genes are TRBV6-1 and TRBJ2-7, with D possibly being TRBD1 (5 bases). Per the germline V gene, CDR1 is MNHNS and CDR2 is SASEGT. Between the trimmed V and J ends, which lost 4 bases and 5 bases, there was a span of 12 bases. The CDR3 runs 13 residues. The CDR3 reads CASSVRTFDEQYV. The CDR3 coding sequence is TGTGCCAGCAGTGTTCGGACATTTGACGAGCAGTACGTC.

The rearrangement uses TRBV28 and TRBJ1-5, with D possibly TRBD1 on 5 matching bases. Germline CDR1 MDHEN, CDR2 SYDVKM. This CDR3 is built from 15 residues. Trimming shortened V by 0 bases and J by 0 bases, and 6 bases separated the two germline ends. The CDR3 nucleotides read TGTGCCAGCAGTTTATGGCAGGGTAGCAATCAGCCCCAGCATTTT. The encoded protein is CASSLWQGSNQPQHF.

This clone was observed once. V usage is TRBV7-3 and J usage is TRBJ2-1, with 10 bases aligning to TRBD2. Unmatched junction bases numbered 5, after V lost 1 base and J lost 5 bases. This CDR3 comprises 16 residues. Germline values: CDR1 SGHTA, CDR2 FQGTGA. The CDR3 loop is CASSLIGGLADNEQFF. CDR3 bases: TGTGCCAGCAGCTTAATAGGTGGACTAGCGGACAATGAGCAGTTCTTC.

The chain couples TRBV6-1 to TRBJ2-7, with 9 bases identical to TRBD1. Germline V lookup: CDR1 MNHNS, CDR2 SASEGT. This CDR3 spans 15 amino acids. V gave up 4 bases and J gave up 3 bases; unmatched junction bases: 7. The CDR3: CASSGDRDPFYEQYV. The CDR3 region has the DNA TGTGCCAGCAGTGGGGACAGGGATCCTTTCTACGAGCAGTACGTC.

The chain uses TRBV11-2 and TRBJ2-7, with 8 bases identical to TRBD1. V trimming: 5 bases; J trimming: 5 bases; junction bases outside the gene matches: 8. Germline-derived CDR1 and CDR2 are SGHAT and FQNNGV. This CDR3 comprises 14 residues. The CDR3 bases are TGTGCCAGCAGCAAGAACAGGGGGTCGGACGAGCAGTACGTC. Protein product: CASSKNRGSDEQYV.

This chain links TRBV7-9 with TRBJ1-4; D remains ambiguous. The CDR3 runs 12 residues. Germline-derived CDR1 and CDR2 are SEHNR and FQNEAQ (reference sequence). Between the trimmed V and J ends, which lost 5 bases and 8 bases, there was a span of 9 bases. CDR3 amino acids: CASSLGVEKLFF. The CDR3 DNA sequence: TGTGCCAGCAGCCTCGGGGTGGAAAAACTGTTTTTT.

This rearrangement joins TRBV18 to TRBJ1-5, with TRBD1 identical over 7 bases. CDR1 KGHSH and CDR2 LQKENI come from the germline V gene. This CDR3 is 16 amino acids long. Trimming took 3 bases from V and 1 from J; bases not matched to a gene: 6. CDR3 sequence: CASSPQQTGSNQPQHF. The CDR3 region has the DNA TGTGCCAGCTCACCGCAGCAGACAGGGAGCAATCAGCCCCAGCATTTT.

The chain joins TRBV14 to TRBJ2-7; D gene ambiguous. The CDR3 totals 12 residues. CDR1 is SGHDN, CDR2 FVKESK, per germline. The germline V and J ends were trimmed by 0 bases and 12 bases, with 12 bases remaining between them. The CDR3 here is CASSQDEAFVYF. DNA of the CDR3: TGTGCCAGCAGCCAAGACGAGGCATTTGTGTACTTC.